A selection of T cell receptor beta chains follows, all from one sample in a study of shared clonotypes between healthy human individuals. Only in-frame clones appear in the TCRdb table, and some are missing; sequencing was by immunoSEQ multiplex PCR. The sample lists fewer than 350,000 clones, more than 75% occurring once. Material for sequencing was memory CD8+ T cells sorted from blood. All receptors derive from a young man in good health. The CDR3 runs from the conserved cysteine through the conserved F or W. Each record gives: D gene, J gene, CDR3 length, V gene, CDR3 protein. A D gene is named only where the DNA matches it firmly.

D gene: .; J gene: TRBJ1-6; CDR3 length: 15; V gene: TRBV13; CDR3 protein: CASSLRQGVDSPLHF
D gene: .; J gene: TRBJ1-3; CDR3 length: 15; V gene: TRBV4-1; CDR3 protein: CASSPTDQSGNTIYF
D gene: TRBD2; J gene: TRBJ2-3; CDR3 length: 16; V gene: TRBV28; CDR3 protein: CASSPAWAGGTDTQYF
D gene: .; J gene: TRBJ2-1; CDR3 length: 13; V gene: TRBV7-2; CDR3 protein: CASSLGLSNEQFF
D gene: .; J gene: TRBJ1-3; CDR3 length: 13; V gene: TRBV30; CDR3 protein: CAWTVSASGTIYF
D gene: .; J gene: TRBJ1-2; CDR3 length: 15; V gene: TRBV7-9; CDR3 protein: CASSLVRGGDYGYTF
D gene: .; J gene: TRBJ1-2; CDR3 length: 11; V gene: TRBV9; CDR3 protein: CASSVLRGLTF
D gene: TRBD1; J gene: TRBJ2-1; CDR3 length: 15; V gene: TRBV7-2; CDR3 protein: CASSSTGGAYNEQFF
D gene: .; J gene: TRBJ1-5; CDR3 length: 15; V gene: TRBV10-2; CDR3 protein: CASSIVRVSNQPQHF
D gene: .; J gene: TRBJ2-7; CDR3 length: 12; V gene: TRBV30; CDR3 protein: CAWEGSSYEQYF
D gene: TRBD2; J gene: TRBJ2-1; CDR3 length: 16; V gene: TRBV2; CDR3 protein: CASSFFSGRAYNEQFF
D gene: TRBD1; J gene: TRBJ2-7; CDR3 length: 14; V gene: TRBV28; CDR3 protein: CASSTLDRGDEQYF
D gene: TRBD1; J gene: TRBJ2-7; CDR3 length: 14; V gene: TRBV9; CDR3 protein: CASSGGTGGEEQYF
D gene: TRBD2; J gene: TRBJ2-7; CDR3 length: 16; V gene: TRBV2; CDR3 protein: CASSAVGTSGSYEQYF
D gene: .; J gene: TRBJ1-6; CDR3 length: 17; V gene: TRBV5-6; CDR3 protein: CASSFSHRAVNNSPLHF
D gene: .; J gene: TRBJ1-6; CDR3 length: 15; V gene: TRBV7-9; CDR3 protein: CASSLGGVGDSPLHF
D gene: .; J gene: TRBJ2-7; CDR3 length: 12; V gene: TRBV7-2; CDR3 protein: CASTYSSYEQYF
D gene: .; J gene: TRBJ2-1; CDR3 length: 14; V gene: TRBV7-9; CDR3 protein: CASSLGSSYDEQFF
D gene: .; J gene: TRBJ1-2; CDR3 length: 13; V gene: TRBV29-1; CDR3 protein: CSVDGGTNYGYTF
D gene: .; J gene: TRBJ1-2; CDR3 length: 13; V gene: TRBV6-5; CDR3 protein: CASSQGPPGGYTF
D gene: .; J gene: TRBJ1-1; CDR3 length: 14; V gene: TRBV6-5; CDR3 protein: CASSYSRGGTEAFF
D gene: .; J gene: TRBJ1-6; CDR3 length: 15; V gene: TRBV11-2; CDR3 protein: CASSPGHPYNSPLHF
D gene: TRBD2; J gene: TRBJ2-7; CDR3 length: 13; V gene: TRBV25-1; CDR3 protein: CASKGTSGNEQYF
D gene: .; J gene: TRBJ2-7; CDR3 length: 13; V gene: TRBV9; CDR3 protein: CASSVDSSYEQYF
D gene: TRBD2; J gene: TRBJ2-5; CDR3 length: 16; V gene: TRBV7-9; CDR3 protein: CASSPRSAGATETQYF
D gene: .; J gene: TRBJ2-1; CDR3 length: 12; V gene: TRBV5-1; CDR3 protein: CASSAGYNEQFF
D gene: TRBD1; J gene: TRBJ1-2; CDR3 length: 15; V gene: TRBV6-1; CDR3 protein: CASSGTGGWNYGYTF
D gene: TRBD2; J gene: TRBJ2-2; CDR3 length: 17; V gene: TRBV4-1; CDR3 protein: CASSHYGLAVHGGELFF
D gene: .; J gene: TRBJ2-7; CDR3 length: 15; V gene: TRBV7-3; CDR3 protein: CASSWDHSDSYEQYF
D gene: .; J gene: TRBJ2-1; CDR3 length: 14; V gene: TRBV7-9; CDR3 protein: CASSWADSYNEQFF
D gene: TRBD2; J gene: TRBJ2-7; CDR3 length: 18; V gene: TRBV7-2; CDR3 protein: CASSLFPKAGAFSYEQYF
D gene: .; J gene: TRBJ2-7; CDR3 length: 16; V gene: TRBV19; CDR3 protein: CASSIVSGLSVHEQYF
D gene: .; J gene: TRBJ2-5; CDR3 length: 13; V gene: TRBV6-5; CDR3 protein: CASSYLGSETQYF
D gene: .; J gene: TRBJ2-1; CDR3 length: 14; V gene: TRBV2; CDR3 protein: CASSDARDSREQFF
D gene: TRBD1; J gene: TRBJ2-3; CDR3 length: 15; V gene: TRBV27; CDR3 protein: CASSPEGTATDTQYF
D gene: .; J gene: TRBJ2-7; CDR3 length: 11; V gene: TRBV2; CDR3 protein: CASSEGREQYF
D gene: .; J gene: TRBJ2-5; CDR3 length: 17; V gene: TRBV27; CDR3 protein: CASSLLTGLRYQETQYF
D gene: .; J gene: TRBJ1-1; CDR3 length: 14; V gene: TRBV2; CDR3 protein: CASKFFAMNTEAFF
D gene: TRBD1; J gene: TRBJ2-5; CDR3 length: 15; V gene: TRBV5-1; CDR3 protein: CASSLQDRGQETQYF
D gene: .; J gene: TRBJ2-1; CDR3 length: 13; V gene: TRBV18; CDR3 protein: CASSPPLGHEQFF
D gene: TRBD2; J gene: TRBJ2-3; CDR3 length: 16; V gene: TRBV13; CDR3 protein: CASSPGGGFQGDTQYF
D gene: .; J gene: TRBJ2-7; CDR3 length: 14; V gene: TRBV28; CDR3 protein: CASSPPWEDYEQYF
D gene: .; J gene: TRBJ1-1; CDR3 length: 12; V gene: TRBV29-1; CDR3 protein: CSVSLGATEAFF
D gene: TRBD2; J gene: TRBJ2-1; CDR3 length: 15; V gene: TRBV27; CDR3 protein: CASIPGTSLYNEQFF